A selection of T cell receptor beta chains follows, all from one sample in a study of identifying expanded T cells in peripheral blood. TCRdb's table, derived via immunoSEQ multiplex PCR, lists solely in-frame clones and lacks some. The top ten hold around 6% of the sample, which has 95,000 or so clones, approximately 86% seen once. Input material: blood. Receptors originate from a person aged 18-70 years in good health. Each CDR3 is given with its conserved first and last residue. The D gene is left open where the match is weak. The size field is filled for only some rows; it gives once, few, many or a size class.

clone size	V gene	D gene	J gene	CDR3 protein	CDR3 DNA
NA	TRBV6-1	TRBD1	TRBJ1-5	CASRTGLGHQPQHF	TGTGCCAGCAGGACAGGGTTGGGACATCAGCCCCAGCATTTT
NA	TRBV6-5	NA	TRBJ1-6	CASSYSRGRAHSPLHF	TGTGCCAGCAGTTACTCGAGAGGGAGGGCTCATTCACCCCTCCACTTT
NA	TRBV5-4	TRBD1	TRBJ1-1	CASSSGQPGTEAFF	TGTGCCAGCAGCTCGGGACAGCCAGGTACTGAAGCTTTCTTT
NA	TRBV6-1	NA	TRBJ1-4	CASSERPPAGTVNEKLFF	TGTGCCAGCAGTGAACGACCTCCCGCCGGGACTGTTAATGAAAAACTGTTTTTT
NA	TRBV7-9	NA	TRBJ2-7	CASSSTSSYEQYF	TGTGCCAGCAGCTCCACGAGCTCCTACGAGCAGTACTTC
once	TRBV7-2	TRBD1	TRBJ1-2	CASSFTNVGQGDGYTF	TGTGCCAGCAGCTTTACTAACGTGGGACAGGGGGACGGCTACACCTTC
NA	TRBV5-4	TRBD1	TRBJ1-4	CASSLQGAVEKLFF	TGTGCCAGCAGCTTGCAGGGGGCAGTTGAAAAACTGTTTTTT
NA	TRBV13	NA	TRBJ2-2	CASSPFYTELTGELFF	TGTGCCAGCAGCCCCTTCTACACGGAACTAACCGGGGAGCTGTTTTTT
NA	TRBV19	NA	TRBJ1-5	CASSIVSRDNQPQHF	TGTGCCAGTAGTATTGTCAGCCGGGACAATCAGCCCCAGCATTTT
NA	TRBV29-1	TRBD1	TRBJ2-2	CSVANRGRNTGELFF	TGCAGCGTTGCTAACAGGGGTCGGAACACCGGGGAGCTGTTTTTT
NA	TRBV13	NA	TRBJ1-5	CASSSARTRNQPQHF	TGTGCCAGCAGCTCCGCCCGGACACGAAATCAGCCCCAGCATTTT
NA	TRBV2	NA	TRBJ2-2	CASSEWGGTGELFF	TGTGCCAGCAGTGAATGGGGTGGAACCGGGGAGCTGTTTTTT
once	TRBV9	TRBD1	TRBJ1-1	CASSPTDRPVVNTEAFF	TGTGCCAGCAGCCCCACGGACAGGCCCGTCGTGAACACTGAAGCTTTCTTT
NA	TRBV10-3	TRBD1	TRBJ1-6	CAISELGQGLNSPLHF	TGTGCCATCAGTGAACTAGGACAGGGGCTTAATTCACCCCTCCACTTT
few	TRBV10-3	NA	TRBJ1-6	CAISGRHSPLHF	TGTGCCATCAGTGGACGCCATTCACCCCTCCACTTT